This T cell receptor (beta chain) was documented in a study of metastatic and nonmetastatic thyroid tumors. Thyroid surgery took place with no prior treatment in any patient. TCRdb reassembled clones from the PCR reads with MiXCR. The sample carries about 15,000 clones, approximately 20% recorded once. This clone was seen a few times. The CDR3 is made up of 15 amino acids. With V trimmed by 10 bases and J by 0 bases, 4 bases remained unmatched. The germline V gene has CDR1 ENHRY and CDR2 SYGVKD. The sequence came from a female donor with papillary thyroid cancer or a benign thyroid nodule (not recorded which). Some clones in this sample may be carry-over from other donors' samples. Sequencing used adjacent normal tissue. The rearrangement links TRBV10-3 to TRBJ2-6; 9 bases align to TRBD2. The chain's CDR3 is CATAGGSSGANVLTF. Written as DNA, the CDR3 is TGTGCCACCGCGGGGGGGAGCTCTGGGGCCAACGTCCTGACTTTC.